This T cell receptor beta chain originates from a study of STAT5B mutations in CD4+ large granular lymphocyte leukemia. Study observations and caveats: Top patient clones used TRBV06 genes more often: 8/27 versus 2/35 in controls. No patients shared main leukemic clonotypes, though less than 30% appeared at low frequency elsewhere. Patient CD4-sorted repertoires looked more clonal than healthy CD4+ repertoires, even without putative leukemic clones.

The CDR3 loop spans 15 amino acids. V lost 11 bases and J lost 7, with 21 bases in between. Germline loops: CDR1 ENHRY, CDR2 SYGVKD. On this clone: The antigen is not known.

The authors' processing: A productive frequency of 2.59 x 10-5 was the lowest detectable. The table came from immunoSEQ multiplex PCR; TCRdb's copy has only in-frame clones and leaves some out. The V and J calls and clone size are taken from that table; D and trimming were inferred from the DNA. Found here are around 31,000 clones, 70% to 85% of them singletons; the top ten hold 2%. The J gene is TRBJ1-6, the V gene TRBV10-3; D possibly corresponds to TRBD1 (6 bases). The sequencing input was CD4+ T cells from blood buffy coats. This sequence was found in a human donor in good health. CDR3 DNA sequence: TGTGCCCTCAAGGCCTCGGGGGGCGGGAATTCACCCCTCCACTTT. Translation: CALKASGGGNSPLHF.